This record covers a single T cell receptor (beta chain). Its binding antigen is unknown. Nothing much larger sits one base from this clone, and base qualities are not available. The donors belonged to the validation cohort of around 110 subjects, which was separate from the roughly 700-subject first cohort. The data stem from a study of cytomegalovirus exposure and HLA in healthy donors (dated by TCRdb to about 2017). For the study in its entirety: A later analysis indicated that the 120 or so validation repertoires were generated on the platform also employed for the 720 or so repertoires of the first cohort. The study aimed to test whether cataloging public T cell receptors could reveal signatures of past pathogen exposure. A separate validation cohort of roughly 130 different subjects was used in addition to the roughly 700-subject first cohort. To predict cytomegalovirus infection status, the study combined high-throughput TCR immunosequencing, statistical association of individual TCRs with disease status, and machine learning.

The method behind the library was the immunoSEQ multiplex PCR assay. Turning to the authors' computational methods: A statistical classification framework was built for diagnosing cytomegalovirus status from the catalog of TCR beta chain sequences. The source is immuneACCESS, and TCRdb retained only in-frame sequences with V and J called. Part of the clones is not carried over; for the studies checked, unresolved V genes explain less than half of this, and the remainder is unexplained. That table gives V, J and clone size, and the DNA gave D and trimming. In this sample the table shows some 100,000 clones, about 85% of which occur a single time. 4.4% of the sample lies in the top ten. Results the study describes overall, beyond this receptor: Of the cluster scores, 85% to 95% were above 0 in a later analysis, which found that TCRs clustered in the first cohort also tended to co-occur in the 110 or so validation repertoires. The validation cohort had no HLA typing available for a later analysis, so co-occurrence within that cohort was assessed over all 120 or so repertoires. Three of the identified cytomegalovirus-associated TCR beta chains were confirmed in vitro to be specific for cytomegalovirus antigens. In both the original and validation cohorts, the classifier was reported to diagnose cytomegalovirus status with high specificity and sensitivity. While some public TCRs were present in many individuals, most TCR sequences turned up only very rarely across donors. It was suggested by the authors that the approach could potentially be generalized to other disease states and immunological phenotypes. In the study, 150 to 200 TCR beta chains were listed as associated with cytomegalovirus.

Trimmed from V: 6 bases; trimmed from J: 9 bases; junction bases lacking a gene match: 11. As encoded in the germline V gene, CDR1 is SGHDT while CDR2 is YYEEEE. Taken from cysteine to phenylalanine, the CDR3 has 15 residues. The sequence is cut down to CDR3 DNA, 45 bases in frame from base 1. The sequence was obtained from a young man in good health and CMV-seropositive. Recombination joined TRBV5-6 with TRBJ1-6, and 8 bases in between align with TRBD1. The sample consisted of PBMCs. Read as DNA, the sequence is TGTGCCAGCAACCAATTGACAGGGGATGGTTCACCCCTCCACTTT. It codes for CASNQLTGDGSPLHF. When the CDR3 is completed using the reference TRBV5-6 and TRBJ1-6 genes on either side, the full variable domain is DAGVTQSPTHLIKTRGQQVTLRCSPKSGHDTVSWYQQALGQGPQFIFQYYEEEERQRGNFPDRFSGHQFPNYSSELNVNALLLGDSALYLCASNQLTGDGSPLHFGNGTRLTVT.